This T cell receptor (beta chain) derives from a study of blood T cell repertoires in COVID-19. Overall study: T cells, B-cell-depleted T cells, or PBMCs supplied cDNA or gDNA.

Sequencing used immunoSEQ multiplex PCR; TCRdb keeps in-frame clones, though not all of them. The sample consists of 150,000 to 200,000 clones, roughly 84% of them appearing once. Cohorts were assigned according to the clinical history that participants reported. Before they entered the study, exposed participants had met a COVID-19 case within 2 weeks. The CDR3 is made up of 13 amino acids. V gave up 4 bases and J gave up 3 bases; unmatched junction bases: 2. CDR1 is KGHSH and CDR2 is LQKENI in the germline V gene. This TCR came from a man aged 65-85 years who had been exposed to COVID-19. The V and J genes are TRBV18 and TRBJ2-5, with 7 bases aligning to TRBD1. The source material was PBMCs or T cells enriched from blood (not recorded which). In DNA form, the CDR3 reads TGTGCCAGCTCACAGGGGACAGAAGAGACCCAGTACTTC. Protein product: CASSQGTEETQYF. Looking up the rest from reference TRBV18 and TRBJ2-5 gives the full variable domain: NAGVMQNPRHLVRRRGQEARLRCSPMKGHSHVYWYRQLPEEGLKFMVYLQKENIIDESGMPKERFSAEFPKEGPSILRIQQVVRGDSAAYFCASSQGTEETQYFGPGTRLLVL.